The 6 T cell receptor beta chains in this list originate from one sample, sequenced in a study of cytomegalovirus exposure and HLA in healthy donors. Primers included in the PCR were 60 Vbeta and 13 Jbeta primers. Sequencing was performed with immunoSEQ multiplex PCR; in TCRdb, only in-frame clones are kept and a portion is missing. The profile shows 150,000 to 200,000 clones, over 70% of them singletons. Sequencing was done on a sample of PBMCs. These receptors all come from a man in his forties or fifties in good health and CMV-seropositive.

Points on this clone: Other DNA sequences in this specimen translate into the identical CDR3. The chain couples TRBV6-1 to TRBJ2-7; 7 nucleotides agree with TRBD2. The V gene's germline CDR1 is MNHNS and CDR2 SASEGT. CDR3 length equals 14 residues. J lost 0 bases, V lost 5 bases, and 4 bases had no gene match. The CDR3 sequence: CASSPSGNSYEQYF. The DNA of the CDR3 is TGTGCCAGCAGTCCCAGCGGGAACTCCTACGAGCAGTACTTC.

V usage is TRBV4-3 and J usage is TRBJ1-3, with 7 bases aligning to TRBD1. The length of the CDR3 is 15 residues. CDR1 and CDR2 from the germline V gene are LGHNA and YSLEER. Trimming removed 0 bases from V and 9 bases from J; junction bases left unmatched: 8. The CDR3 nucleotides read TGCGCCAGCAGCCAAGATCCAACAGGGGCACGCACCATATATTTT. Amino acids: CASSQDPTGARTIYF.

V and J are TRBV18 and TRBJ2-1, with 13 bases identical to TRBD2. V lost 2 bases to trimming and J lost 4 bases; unmatched junction nucleotides: 5. This CDR3 is built from 17 residues. Per germline, CDR1 KGHSH and CDR2 LQKENI. This CDR3 reads CASSPWTSGRAYNEQFF. The DNA of the CDR3 is TGTGCCAGCTCACCATGGACTAGCGGGAGAGCTTACAATGAGCAGTTCTTC.

Comments on this clone: At one end, the junction sequence differs from germline, possibly due to a read error. The chain links TRBV6-1 to TRBJ2-7; the D gene is possibly TRBD2 (6 bases). CDR1 and CDR2 from the germline V gene are MNHNS and SASEGT. This CDR3 has 15 amino acids. The CDR3 DNA sequence: TGTGCCAGCAGTGAGGGCGGGGCTAGGTCCTACGAGCAGTGCTTC. It is translated as CASSEGGARSYEQCF.

The gene calls are TRBV6-6 and TRBJ1-2; 7 positions agree with TRBD1. Germline V gene sequence: CDR1 MNHNY, CDR2 SVGAGI (reference sequence). This CDR3 comprises 14 residues. J was trimmed by 3 bases and V by 6 bases; bases with no gene match: 7. This chain's CDR3 is CASRATGVDYGYTF. CDR3 nucleotide sequence: TGTGCCAGCAGAGCAACAGGGGTGGACTATGGCTACACCTTC.

This clone was counted once. The chain couples TRBV5-1 to TRBJ2-5; a weak D match, TRBD2 (5 bases). This CDR3 region has 14 residues. Trimming pared 4 bases from V and 5 bases from J, leaving 15 bases between. From germline, CDR1 is SGHRS and CDR2 YFSETQ. The CDR3 coding sequence is TGCGCCAGCAGCCGCGACGGAGGTGGGGAGACCCAGTACTTC. The encoded protein is CASSRDGGGETQYF.